What follows are 14 T cell receptor beta chains derived from one specimen sequenced in a study of blood T cell repertoires in COVID-19. The method was immunoSEQ multiplex PCR; TCRdb's version includes in-frame clones alone and lacks a portion of them. The sample carries some 200,000 clones, 84% recorded once. The specimen was peripheral blood. The receptor source for this set is a woman in her 30s who had recovered from COVID-19.

The chain employs TRBV4-1 and TRBJ1-1, with D unresolved. The ends were cut back, 0 bases at V and 5 bases at J, with 7 bases in the middle. The germline CDR1 and CDR2 sequences are MGHRA and YSYEKL. The CDR3 extends over 13 amino acids. The chain's CDR3 is CASSQEGWTEAFF. In nucleotides, the CDR3 is TGCGCCAGCAGCCAAGAGGGCTGGACTGAAGCTTTCTTT.

The chain joins TRBV9 to TRBJ2-5, with TRBD1 matching over 7 bases. The ends lost 0 bases at V and 4 bases at J; junction bases unmatched: 12. Germline V gene lookup returns CDR1 SGDLS and CDR2 YYNGEE. The CDR3 contains 17 residues. CDR3 residues: CASSVAHQKGGGETQYF. CDR3 nucleotide sequence: TGTGCCAGCAGCGTAGCCCATCAGAAAGGGGGCGGAGAGACCCAGTACTTC.

This chain joins TRBV7-9 and TRBJ2-5, with 7 bases matching TRBD1. Losses at the gene ends were 5 bases for V and 10 bases for J; bases not matched to a gene: 22. This CDR3 region has 17 residues. The V gene's germline CDR1 is SEHNR and CDR2 FQNEAQ (reference sequence). CDR3 nucleotides: TGTGCCAGCAGCCCGACGTACCGGACAGGAGAATTAGATGACCAGTACTTC. Its translation: CASSPTYRTGELDDQYF.

The chain is built from TRBV2 and TRBJ1-1, with 8 bases aligning to TRBD1. Germline V gene data show CDR1 as SNHLY and CDR2 as FYNNEI. The V and J ends lost 5 bases and 1 base, in that order; junction bases with no gene match: 3. This CDR3 region has 14 residues. This CDR3 is CASSRTGGNTEAFF. CDR3 sequence (DNA): TGTGCCAGCAGTCGTACAGGGGGGAACACTGAAGCTTTCTTT.

In this sample, this clone turned up once. The chain has TRBV10-3 and TRBJ2-5, with 9 bases lining up with TRBD1. The CDR3 consists of 14 residues. The V and J ends lost 5 bases and 3 bases, in that order; junction bases with no gene match: 4. Germline CDR1 ENHRY, CDR2 SYGVKD. The CDR3: CAISTTGGEETQYF. CDR3 DNA sequence: TGTGCCATCAGTACCACAGGGGGCGAAGAGACCCAGTACTTC.

The rearrangement uses TRBV11-2 and TRBJ2-1; the match to TRBD2 covers 9 bases. From germline, CDR1 is SGHAT and CDR2 FQNNGV. V lost 4 bases to trimming and J lost 2 bases; unmatched junction nucleotides: 6. The CDR3 contains 16 residues. CDR3 nucleotide sequence: TGTGCCAGCAGCTCGAGGGGCGGGAGGGCCTACAATGAGCAGTTCTTC. Amino acids: CASSSRGGRAYNEQFF.

This chain connects TRBV23-1 to TRBJ2-7; 14 positions agree with TRBD2. TRBV23-1 is classed as an ORF, of uncertain function. V trimming: 1 base; J trimming: 2 bases; junction bases outside the gene matches: 4. CDR3 size: 17 residues. CDR3 region: CASSQWGTSGGTYEQYF. The CDR3 DNA reads as TGCGCCAGCAGTCAATGGGGGACTAGCGGGGGAACCTACGAGCAGTACTTC.

On this clone: One junction end disagrees with the germline gene, perhaps due to a read error. This chain connects TRBV29-1 to TRBJ2-1; 7 bases are a match to TRBD2. From germline, CDR1 is SQVTM and CDR2 ANQGSEA. The CDR3 has 12 residues. The CDR3 DNA follows: TGCAGCGTTGAGATCTCGTGGACTAGTAAGGTCTTC. Amino acid sequence: CSVEISWTSKVF.

The CDR3, as DNA: TGCAGCGTTGAACAGGGCGGCACAGATACGCAGTATTTT. This sequence encodes CSVEQGGTDTQYF. The rearrangement links TRBV29-1 to TRBJ2-3, with a tentative D call TRBD1 (5 bases). The germline gives CDR1 SQVTM, CDR2 ANQGSEA. V was cut by 2 bases and J by 1 base, with 7 bases left in between. This CDR3 has 13 amino acids.

V gene TRBV28 combines with J gene TRBJ2-7, with D possibly being TRBD1 (6 bases). The CDR3 consists of 16 residues. Trimming removed 5 bases at V and 1 base at J, with 18 bases between. Germline V CDR1 and CDR2: MDHEN, SYDVKM. The CDR3 loop is CASSPSPPGHSYEQYF. Here the CDR3 DNA reads TGTGCCAGCAGTCCCTCCCCTCCGGGACATTCCTACGAGCAGTACTTC.

The chain carries TRBV4-2 and TRBJ2-2, with 7 bases fitting TRBD1. This CDR3 contains 14 residues. V gave up 1 base and J gave up 8 bases; unmatched junction bases: 4. Germline CDR1 LGHNA, CDR2 YNFKEQ. CDR3 sequence: CASSQADRVGELFF. In DNA, the CDR3 is TGTGCCAGCAGCCAAGCCGACAGGGTTGGGGAGCTGTTTTTT.

This clone appeared once. The V and J genes are TRBV9 and TRBJ2-6; 9 positions agree with TRBD1. The CDR3 contains 18 residues. Germline V gene sequence: CDR1 SGDLS, CDR2 YYNGEE. V gave up 0 bases and J gave up 0 bases; unmatched junction bases: 4. The CDR3 DNA sequence: TGTGCCAGCAGCGTAGTCGTGACAGGGGGCTCTGGGGCCAACGTCCTGACTTTC. Amino acids: CASSVVVTGGSGANVLTF.

V usage is TRBV11-2 and J usage is TRBJ1-2, with 9 bases matching TRBD1. J was trimmed by 2 bases and V by 4 bases; bases with no gene match: 2. This CDR3 is built from 14 residues. The germline CDR1 and CDR2 sequences are SGHAT and FQNNGV. DNA for the CDR3: TGTGCCAGCAGCTCAGGGACAGGGAACTATGGCTACACCTTC. It translates to CASSSGTGNYGYTF.

This chain joins TRBV5-1 and TRBJ2-2; a weak D match, TRBD2 (5 bases). The CDR3 is 14 amino acids. The V gene's germline CDR1 is SGHRS and CDR2 YFSETQ. The V and J ends lost 2 bases and 6 bases respectively, with 11 bases between them. The CDR3 DNA is TGCGCCAGCAGCTTCAACGCCGGGGCCGGGGAGCTGTTTTTT. This codes for CASSFNAGAGELFF.